This passage covers 32 T cell receptor beta chains from one sample sequenced in a study of Ad26.COV2.S vaccination and SARS-CoV-2 variants. Documented treatment: some 20 received Ad26.COV2.S at low or high dose, single or two shots; about 5 received placebo; per-sample allocation not given. Sampling occurred on day 63 after the first vaccine or placebo injection. The data were produced by immunoSEQ multiplex PCR, yet TCRdb's version contains in-frame clones alone and is incomplete. The sample consists of 440,000 or so clones, 90% of them appearing once. Material: peripheral blood, obtained in a trial of Ad26.COV2.S vaccine versus placebo. The receptors stem from a person aged 18 to 65 who received the Ad26.COV2.S COVID-19 vaccine or a placebo.

This clone appeared a single time. The chain couples TRBV6-5 to TRBJ2-2; tentatively, D is TRBD1 (5 bases). The germline CDR1 and CDR2 sequences are MNHEY and SVGAGI. The CDR3 extends over 15 amino acids. Trimming took off 6 bases at V and 1 base at J, with 12 bases between the two ends. CDR3 in DNA: TGTGCCAGCAGAGCGCGGACAAAGAACACCGGGGAGCTGTTTTTT. Its protein product is CASRARTKNTGELFF.

To note about this clone: A read error may account for a junction end that differs from germline. This sequence joins TRBV28 and TRBJ2-5; no firm D call. Germline CDR1 reads MDHEN; CDR2 reads SYDVKM. The length of the CDR3 is 14 residues. The CDR3 spells CASSPSRNQGTQYF. CDR3 sequence (DNA): TGTGCCAGCAGTCCGTCCAGGAACCAAGGGACCCAGTACTTC.

This clone was counted a single time. The V gene is TRBV18, the J gene TRBJ2-7, with a possible D match to TRBD1 (5 bases). V lost 2 bases and J lost 7, with 21 bases in between. The CDR3 consists of 16 residues. Germline V CDR1 and CDR2: KGHSH, LQKENI. For the CDR3, the DNA is TGTGCCAGCTCACCATCTCAGGGTGCTCCCTACTGGGAGCAGTACTTC. This encodes CASSPSQGAPYWEQYF.

In its sample, this clone was seen once. The V and J genes are TRBV5-4 and TRBJ2-7, with a weak D call TRBD1 (7 bases). V was clipped by 2 bases and J by 12 bases, with 18 bases between them. The CDR3 spans 13 residues. Germline CDR1 SGHNT, CDR2 YYREEE (reference sequence). The CDR3 region is CASSLGVTGEAYF. The CDR3 nucleotides read TGTGCCAGCAGCTTAGGGGTCACAGGGGAGGCGTACTTC.

The chain has TRBV5-4 and TRBJ2-1; D gene unclear. The CDR3 contains 15 residues. V shed 4 bases and J shed 2 bases, with 13 bases lying between them. Germline CDR1 and CDR2: SGHNT and YYREEE (reference sequence). In nucleotides, the CDR3 is TGTGCCAGCAGCGCTTCGCGTACCCCCTACAATGAGCAGTTCTTC. Translating gives CASSASRTPYNEQFF.

As to this clone: Other DNA sequences within the sample encode an identical CDR3. The chain combines TRBV18 with TRBJ2-5; D is ambiguous. Trimming shortened V by 2 bases and J by 0 bases, and 1 base separated the two germline ends. CDR3 length: 12 residues. In germline, CDR1 is KGHSH, CDR2 LQKENI. CDR3 loop: CASSPNQETQYF. CDR3 nucleotide sequence: TGTGCCAGCTCACCAAACCAAGAGACCCAGTACTTC.

V and J are TRBV29-1 and TRBJ2-1; 9 bases are shared with TRBD2. The length of the CDR3 is 14 residues. Looked up from germline, CDR1 is SQVTM and CDR2 is ANQGSEA. V lost 4 bases, J lost 8 bases, and 9 bases stayed unmatched. The CDR3 nucleotides are TGCAGCGTTGCGGGGCTAGCGGGAATGTATGAGCAGTTCTTC. Its protein product is CSVAGLAGMYEQFF.

V gene TRBV27 combines with J gene TRBJ2-3, with 9 nucleotides matching TRBD1. Germline lookup yields CDR1 MNHEY and CDR2 SMNVEV (reference sequence). This CDR3 has 15 amino acids. V shed 2 bases, J shed 4 bases, and the junction held 4 bases outside the gene matches. CDR3 region: CASSLDRGISDTQYF. As DNA, the CDR3 is TGTGCCAGCAGTTTAGACAGGGGGATCTCAGATACGCAGTATTTT.

The gene calls are TRBV15 and TRBJ2-7, with D tentatively TRBD1 (6 bases). Trimming cost V 1 base and J 1 base, with 17 bases left between them. The germline gives CDR1 LNHNV, CDR2 YYDKDF (reference sequence). The CDR3 extends over 17 amino acids. Here the CDR3 DNA reads TGTGCCACCAGCAGAGTGGGGTCAGGGGTAGGTTCCTACGAGCAGTACTTC. This gives the protein CATSRVGSGVGSYEQYF.

V gene TRBV28 combines with J gene TRBJ2-5; D is ambiguous. This CDR3 is 11 amino acids long. Deletions cut 2 bases from V and 10 bases from J, with 8 bases between. The germline V gene encodes CDR1 MDHEN and CDR2 SYDVKM. The CDR3 bases are TGTGCCAGCAGTTTAAGTTGGGACCAGTACTTC. Its translation is CASSLSWDQYF.

Only a few counts were recorded for this clone. The chain has TRBV5-6 and TRBJ1-2, with a possible D match to TRBD1 (5 bases). V was pared by 0 bases and J by 4 bases, with 10 bases between. From germline, CDR1 is SGHDT and CDR2 YYEEEE. There are 14 residues in the CDR3. The CDR3 nucleotides read TGTGCCAGCAGCTTGGCAGGGAAGGGCTATGGCTACACCTTC. Translation: CASSLAGKGYGYTF.

The V call is TRBV7-2, the J call TRBJ2-5, with no clear D. The germline CDR1 and CDR2 sequences are SGHTA and FQGNSA. The V end was cut by 1 base, the J end by 4 bases, with 4 bases between. CDR3 size: 12 residues. CDR3 residues: CASSLDRETQYF. The CDR3 region has the DNA TGTGCCAGCAGCTTAGATAGAGAGACCCAGTACTTC. The whole variable domain, filled in from reference TRBV7-2 and TRBJ2-5, reads GAGVSQSPSNKVTEKGKDVELRCDPISGHTALYWYRQSLGQGLEFLIYFQGNSAPDKSGLPSDRFSAERTGGSVSTLTIQRTQQEDSAVYLCASSLDRETQYFGPGTRLLVL.

This chain joins TRBV7-2 and TRBJ2-1, with 7 bases identical to TRBD2. The germline CDR1 and CDR2 sequences are SGHTA and FQGNSA. The junction had 13 bases not matched to a gene; V was cut back by 5 bases and J by 6 bases. The CDR3 loop spans 16 amino acids. Here the CDR3 reads CASSPRAGTAVNEQFF. CDR3 DNA sequence: TGTGCCAGCAGCCCACGAGCGGGAACAGCAGTCAATGAGCAGTTCTTC.

The chain couples TRBV27 to TRBJ2-7; TRBD1 or TRBD2 may be the D gene (6 bases each). The CDR3 is 12 residues long. Looked up from germline, CDR1 is MNHEY and CDR2 is SMNVEV (reference sequence). The ends were cut back, 5 bases at V and 6 bases at J, with 11 bases in the middle. CDR3 amino acids: CASSPQGGEQYF. CDR3 DNA sequence: TGTGCCAGCAGTCCACAGGGAGGCGAGCAGTACTTC.

This clone was found once. This chain links TRBV27 with TRBJ1-1; D gene uncertain. The CDR3 loop spans 14 amino acids. V was cut by 5 bases and J by 1 base, with 11 bases left in between. Germline V CDR1 and CDR2: MNHEY, SMNVEV (reference sequence). CDR3 protein: CASSPHSGNTEAFF. The DNA for the CDR3 is TGTGCCAGCAGTCCCCACTCAGGGAACACTGAAGCTTTCTTT.

The chain combines TRBV27 with TRBJ2-1, with D perhaps TRBD1 or TRBD2 (5 bases each). CDR3 length: 13 residues. Per the germline V gene, CDR1 is MNHEY and CDR2 is SMNVEV (reference sequence). V lost 6 bases, J lost 7 bases, and 13 bases lay in between. Here the CDR3 reads CASSQSWGNEQFF. CDR3 sequence (DNA): TGTGCCAGCAGCCAGTCTTGGGGGAATGAGCAGTTCTTC.

This clone was found once. This chain uses TRBV9 with TRBJ2-2; no clear D. The CDR3 contains 16 residues. Germline V gene data show CDR1 as SGDLS and CDR2 as YYNGEE. The V and J ends lost 1 base and 0 bases respectively, with 10 bases between them. The CDR3 reads CASSVQTGPNTGELFF. The CDR3 region has the DNA TGTGCCAGCAGCGTACAGACCGGTCCGAACACCGGGGAGCTGTTTTTT.

The chain has TRBV6-2 or TRBV6-3 and TRBJ1-1, with D uncertain. There are 15 residues in the CDR3. From germline, CDR1 is MNHEY and CDR2 SVGEGT. With 3 bases removed from V and 1 base from J, the gap between germline ends came to 12 bases. CDR3 nucleotide sequence: TGTGCCAGCAGTTATGGCGAGGGTAGGAACACTGAAGCTTTCTTT. Its protein product is CASSYGEGRNTEAFF.

The J gene is TRBJ2-7, the V gene TRBV2, with 13 nucleotides matching TRBD2. J gave up 2 bases and V 6 bases, and 7 bases lay outside the gene matches. The germline gives CDR1 SNHLY, CDR2 FYNNEI. This CDR3 comprises 16 residues. CDR3 amino acids: CASSRRTSGRAYEQYF. The CDR3, as DNA: TGTGCCAGCAGCCGTCGAACTAGCGGGAGGGCCTACGAGCAGTACTTC.

This clone was observed a single time. The V gene is TRBV7-8, the J gene TRBJ2-1, with 8 nucleotides matching TRBD2. V gave up 5 bases and J gave up 6 bases; unmatched junction bases: 6. CDR1 SGHVS and CDR2 FQNEAQ come from the germline V gene. The CDR3 is 14 amino acids. CDR3 region: CASSRAGVGNEQFF. The CDR3 DNA sequence: TGTGCCAGCAGCCGAGCGGGAGTGGGCAATGAGCAGTTCTTC.

This chain uses TRBV9 with TRBJ2-2; weak D call: TRBD2 (5 bases). From germline, CDR1 is SGDLS and CDR2 YYNGEE. The V end lost 0 bases, the J end lost 10 bases, and 13 bases lay between the germline ends. The CDR3 spans 14 residues. This CDR3 is CASSVEPRGSELFF. The DNA of the CDR3 is TGTGCCAGCAGCGTAGAGCCCCGCGGGTCGGAGCTGTTTTTT.

The J gene is TRBJ2-3, the V gene TRBV9; D is ambiguous. The CDR3 extends over 15 amino acids. V was pared by 0 bases and J by 6 bases, with 14 bases between. In germline, CDR1 is SGDLS, CDR2 YYNGEE. CDR3 bases: TGTGCCAGCAGCGTAGCACAGACGAGTGGCGATACGCAGTATTTT. Its translation is CASSVAQTSGDTQYF.

The rearrangement joins TRBV15 to TRBJ2-7; 8 bases align to TRBD1. Germline V gives CDR1 LNHNV, CDR2 YYDKDF (reference sequence). The CDR3 runs to 15 residues. V lost 1 base and J lost 4; bases outside the gene matches: 6. The chain's CDR3 is CATSRARTGIYEQYF. CDR3 coding DNA: TGTGCCACCAGCAGAGCAAGGACAGGGATTTACGAGCAGTACTTC.

This chain uses TRBV18 with TRBJ2-3, with D possibly matching TRBD2 (6 bases). This CDR3 spans 13 amino acids. Germline V gives CDR1 KGHSH, CDR2 LQKENI. Trimming removed 4 bases at V and 4 bases at J, with 9 bases between. In DNA, the CDR3 is TGTGCCAGCTCACTCCGGGGGTCAGATACGCAGTATTTT. Protein product: CASSLRGSDTQYF.

The chain couples TRBV28 to TRBJ2-6; D call uncertain. V was trimmed by 5 bases and J by 0 bases, leaving 17 bases between them. In germline, CDR1 is MDHEN, CDR2 SYDVKM. The CDR3 spans 18 residues. The CDR3 loop reads CASSPHGAATSGANVLTF. The CDR3 bases are TGTGCCAGCAGTCCCCACGGTGCTGCGACCTCTGGGGCCAACGTCCTGACTTTC.

This sequence joins TRBV29-1 and TRBJ2-1; TRBD2 might be the D (5 bases). The germline gives CDR1 SQVTM, CDR2 ANQGSEA. The CDR3 contains 11 residues. Trimming shortened V by 4 bases and J by 9 bases, and 10 bases separated the two germline ends. The DNA of the CDR3 is TGCAGCGTTGCACTCCGGGGTGAGCAGTTCTTC. It is translated as CSVALRGEQFF.

The V and J genes are TRBV7-6 and TRBJ1-3, with D unclear. V dropped 1 base and J dropped 0 bases, with 4 bases sitting between them. The germline gives CDR1 SGHVS, CDR2 FNYEAQ. This CDR3 contains 14 residues. CDR3 loop: CASSLGSSGNTIYF. The CDR3 nucleotides are TGTGCCAGCAGCTTAGGGTCCTCTGGAAACACCATATATTTT.

There are a few counts of this clone. The chain recombines TRBV14 with TRBJ1-6, with D possibly being TRBD1 (5 bases). Germline assignment: CDR1 SGHDN and CDR2 FVKESK. The CDR3 extends over 16 amino acids. V was trimmed by 1 base and J by 5 bases, leaving 12 bases between them. In nucleotides, the CDR3 is TGTGCCAGCAGCCAAGTGGCAGGGACGAATAATTCACCCCTCCACTTT. The encoded protein is CASSQVAGTNNSPLHF. The entire variable domain, with the rest obtained from reference TRBV14 and TRBJ1-6, is as follows: EAGVTQFPSHSVIEKGQTVTLRCDPISGHDNLYWYRRVMGKEIKFLLHFVKESKQDESGMPNNRFLAERTGGTYSTLKVQPAELEDSGVYFCASSQVAGTNNSPLHFGNGTRLTVT.

The J gene is TRBJ2-1, the V gene TRBV6-6, with 7 nucleotides matching TRBD1. The germline V gene encodes CDR1 MNHNY and CDR2 SVGAGI (reference sequence). V lost 5 bases to trimming and J lost 8 bases; unmatched junction nucleotides: 3. This CDR3 is built from 12 residues. The CDR3 DNA reads TGTGCCAGCAGTACGACAGGGTATGAGCAGTTCTTC. This gives the protein CASSTTGYEQFF.

The chain has TRBV19 and TRBJ2-5, with D perhaps matching TRBD1 or TRBD2 (6 bases each). In germline, CDR1 is LNHDA, CDR2 SQIVND (reference sequence). The CDR3 extends over 14 amino acids. Trimming pared 0 bases from V and 9 bases from J, leaving 14 bases between. CDR3 DNA sequence: TGTGCCAGTAGTATAGACCCTCGAGGGGGGCCCCAGTACTTC. It codes for CASSIDPRGGPQYF.

V gene TRBV7-9 combines with J gene TRBJ1-1, with a tentative D call TRBD1 (6 bases). V lost 2 bases to trimming and J lost 4 bases, with 11 bases between them. CDR1 is SEHNR, CDR2 FQNEAQ, per germline (reference sequence). CDR3 length: 14 amino acids. CDR3 bases: TGTGCCAGCAGCTTACAGGGGAGGGGCACTGAAGCTTTCTTT. Protein sequence: CASSLQGRGTEAFF.

The chain links TRBV3-1 (or the pseudogene TRBV3-2) to TRBJ2-5; weak D call: TRBD2 (6 bases). Germline CDR1 reads LGHDT; CDR2 reads YNNKEL (reference sequence). This CDR3 comprises 16 residues. With 0 bases removed from V and 2 bases from J, the gap between germline ends came to 13 bases. The CDR3 region has the DNA TGTGCCAGCAGCCAAGAAGGGAGGAGCCAACAAGAGACCCAGTACTTC. Translating it yields CASSQEGRSQQETQYF.